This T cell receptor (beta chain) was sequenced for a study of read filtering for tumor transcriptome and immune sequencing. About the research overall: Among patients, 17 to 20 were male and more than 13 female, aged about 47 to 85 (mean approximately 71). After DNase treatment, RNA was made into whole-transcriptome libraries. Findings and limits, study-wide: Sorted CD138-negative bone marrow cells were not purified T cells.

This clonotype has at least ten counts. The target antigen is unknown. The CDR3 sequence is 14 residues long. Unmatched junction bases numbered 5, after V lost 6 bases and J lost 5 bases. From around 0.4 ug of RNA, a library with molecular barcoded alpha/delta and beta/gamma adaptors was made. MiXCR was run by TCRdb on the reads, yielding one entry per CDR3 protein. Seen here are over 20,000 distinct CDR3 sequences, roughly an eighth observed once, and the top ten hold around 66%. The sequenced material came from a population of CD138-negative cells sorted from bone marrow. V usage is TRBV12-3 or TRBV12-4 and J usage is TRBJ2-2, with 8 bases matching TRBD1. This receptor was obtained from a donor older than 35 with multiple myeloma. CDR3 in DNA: TGTGCCAGCAGGGCTGGACAGGGTACCGGGGAGCTGTTTTTT. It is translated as CASRAGQGTGELFF.